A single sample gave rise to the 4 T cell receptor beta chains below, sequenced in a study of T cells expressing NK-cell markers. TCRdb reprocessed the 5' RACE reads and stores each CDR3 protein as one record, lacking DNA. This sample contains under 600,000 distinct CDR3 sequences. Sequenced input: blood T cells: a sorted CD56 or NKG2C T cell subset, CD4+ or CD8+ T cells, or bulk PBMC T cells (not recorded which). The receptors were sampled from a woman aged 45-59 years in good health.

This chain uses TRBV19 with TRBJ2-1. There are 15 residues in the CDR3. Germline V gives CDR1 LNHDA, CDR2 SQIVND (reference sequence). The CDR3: CASSFGVGPYNEQFF.

CDR3 residues: CASSREALVNEQFF. J is TRBJ2-1 and V is TRBV11-3; without DNA, the TCRdb call of TRBD2 cannot be checked. CDR3 length equals 14 residues. Germline loops: CDR1 SGHNT, CDR2 YENEEA.

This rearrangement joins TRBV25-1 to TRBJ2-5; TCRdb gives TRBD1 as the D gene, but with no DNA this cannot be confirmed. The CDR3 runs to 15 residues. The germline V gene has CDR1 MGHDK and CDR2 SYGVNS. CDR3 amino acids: CASSPPTGLLETQYF.

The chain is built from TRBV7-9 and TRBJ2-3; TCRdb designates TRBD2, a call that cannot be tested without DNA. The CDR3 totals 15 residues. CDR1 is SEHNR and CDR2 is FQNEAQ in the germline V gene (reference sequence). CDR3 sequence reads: CASSLPLAYTDTQYF.